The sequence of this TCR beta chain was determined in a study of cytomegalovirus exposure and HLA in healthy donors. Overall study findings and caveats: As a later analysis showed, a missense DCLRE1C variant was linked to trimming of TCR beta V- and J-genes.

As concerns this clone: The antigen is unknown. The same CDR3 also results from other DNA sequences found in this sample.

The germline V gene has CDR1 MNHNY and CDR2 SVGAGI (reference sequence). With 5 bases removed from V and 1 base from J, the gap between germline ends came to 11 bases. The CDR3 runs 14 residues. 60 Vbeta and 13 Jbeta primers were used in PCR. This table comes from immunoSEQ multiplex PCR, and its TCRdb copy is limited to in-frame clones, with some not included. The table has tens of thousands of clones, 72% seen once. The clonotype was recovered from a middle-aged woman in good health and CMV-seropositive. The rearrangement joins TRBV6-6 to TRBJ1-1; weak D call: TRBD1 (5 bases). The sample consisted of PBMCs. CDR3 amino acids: CASSIKGSNTEAFF. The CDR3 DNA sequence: TGTGCCAGCAGTATTAAGGGGTCGAACACTGAAGCTTTCTTT.